These T cell receptor beta chains were read from a single sample in a study of T cells of healthy individuals. TCRdb re-called the 5' RACE reads through MiXCR, storing one row per CDR3 protein. The table records nearly 100,000 distinct CDR3 sequences, about 16% of them present only once. These receptors originate from a human donor in good health. Each CDR3 is given with its conserved first and last residue. Size values are once, few and many counts, or a class for expanded clones, and some rows have none.

v_call: TRBV28
j_call: TRBJ1-1
clone_size: -
cdr3_aa: CASMDRMNTEAFF

v_call: TRBV4-2
j_call: TRBJ2-3
clone_size: -
cdr3_aa: CASSQVRGTDTQYF

v_call: TRBV7-8
j_call: TRBJ2-7
clone_size: -
cdr3_aa: CASSVTGTAAYEQYF

v_call: TRBV7-9
j_call: TRBJ1-2
clone_size: many
cdr3_aa: CASSSGQIGYTF

v_call: TRBV4-1
j_call: TRBJ2-7
clone_size: few
cdr3_aa: CASNWWTGGRTYEQYF

v_call: TRBV2
j_call: TRBJ2-3
clone_size: few
cdr3_aa: CASSPTGSPTDTQYF

v_call: TRBV7-8
j_call: TRBJ2-5
clone_size: -
cdr3_aa: CASSPGTSGRPSWQETQYF

v_call: TRBV4-2
j_call: TRBJ2-1
clone_size: few
cdr3_aa: CASSQDSTQIDEQFF

v_call: TRBV28
j_call: TRBJ1-1
clone_size: many
cdr3_aa: CASRVAGPVAEAFF

v_call: TRBV6-5
j_call: TRBJ1-2
clone_size: few
cdr3_aa: CASSYARQGRSGYTF

v_call: TRBV5-1
j_call: TRBJ1-1
clone_size: few
cdr3_aa: CASSMGGSPEAFF

v_call: TRBV7-9
j_call: TRBJ2-1
clone_size: few
cdr3_aa: CASSLGSGTSAYNEQFF

v_call: TRBV7-2
j_call: TRBJ1-2
clone_size: many
cdr3_aa: CASSLQGPSGYTF

v_call: TRBV7-9
j_call: TRBJ2-7
clone_size: few
cdr3_aa: CASSPTLLAGVGSEQYF

v_call: TRBV7-2
j_call: TRBJ1-5
clone_size: many
cdr3_aa: CASSLEGGQPQHF

v_call: TRBV20-1
j_call: TRBJ2-5
clone_size: -
cdr3_aa: CSARDLYREFGETQYF

v_call: TRBV2
j_call: TRBJ2-5
clone_size: few
cdr3_aa: CASRTDRVRETQYF

v_call: TRBV12-3/TRBV12-4
j_call: TRBJ2-7
clone_size: few
cdr3_aa: CASSLKGVVSGEQYF

v_call: TRBV29-1
j_call: TRBJ2-3
clone_size: few
cdr3_aa: CSVERMGAGVPTDTQYF

v_call: TRBV4-3
j_call: TRBJ2-1
clone_size: few
cdr3_aa: CASSQETGSLEQFF

v_call: TRBV11-2
j_call: TRBJ1-3
clone_size: few
cdr3_aa: CASADPGPSGNTIYF

v_call: TRBV19
j_call: TRBJ2-2
clone_size: many
cdr3_aa: CASSILDRNGGELFF

v_call: TRBV28
j_call: TRBJ1-1
clone_size: few
cdr3_aa: CASSRTRPPLGTEAFF

v_call: TRBV7-2
j_call: TRBJ1-2
clone_size: -
cdr3_aa: CASSSRDRGNYGYTF

v_call: TRBV20-1
j_call: TRBJ1-1
clone_size: many
cdr3_aa: CSASVGDTEAFF

v_call: TRBV18
j_call: TRBJ1-1
clone_size: many
cdr3_aa: CASSLQGGTEAFF

v_call: TRBV28
j_call: TRBJ2-7
clone_size: many
cdr3_aa: CASNSRTRDGAYEQYF

v_call: TRBV5-1
j_call: TRBJ2-1
clone_size: -
cdr3_aa: CASSGSGTSGLNEQFF

v_call: TRBV29-1
j_call: TRBJ1-4
clone_size: many
cdr3_aa: CSVEGRNGKLFF

v_call: TRBV10-3
j_call: TRBJ1-5
clone_size: many
cdr3_aa: CATRGGNQPQHF

v_call: TRBV5-1
j_call: TRBJ2-2
clone_size: -
cdr3_aa: CASSFDVAGELFF

v_call: TRBV24-1
j_call: TRBJ1-1
clone_size: few
cdr3_aa: CATRIGTGSVEAFF

v_call: TRBV14
j_call: TRBJ2-1
clone_size: few
cdr3_aa: CASSPMLAGGGEQFF

v_call: TRBV7-2
j_call: TRBJ2-3
clone_size: -
cdr3_aa: CASSLAFLAGVPFTDTQYF

v_call: TRBV6-2/TRBV6-3
j_call: TRBJ1-1
clone_size: many
cdr3_aa: CASSMRQGMTNTEAFF

v_call: TRBV7-8
j_call: TRBJ2-1
clone_size: few
cdr3_aa: CASSSQAGGFYNEQFF

v_call: TRBV29-1
j_call: TRBJ2-7
clone_size: few
cdr3_aa: CSVEGGGASSYEQYF

v_call: TRBV7-2
j_call: TRBJ1-4
clone_size: -
cdr3_aa: CASSLGGTEKLFF

v_call: TRBV20-1
j_call: TRBJ1-1
clone_size: many
cdr3_aa: CSATDRRNTEAFF

v_call: TRBV28
j_call: TRBJ2-7
clone_size: -
cdr3_aa: CASRSIGQGVYEQYF

v_call: TRBV7-2
j_call: TRBJ2-7
clone_size: -
cdr3_aa: CASSLYSTRDSSYEQYF

v_call: TRBV27
j_call: TRBJ2-5
clone_size: few
cdr3_aa: CASRTSRTAPQTQYF

v_call: TRBV4-3
j_call: TRBJ1-6
clone_size: many
cdr3_aa: CASSQTGGNSPLHF

v_call: TRBV10-2
j_call: TRBJ1-4
clone_size: -
cdr3_aa: CASSDQQPGDEKLFF

v_call: TRBV18
j_call: TRBJ2-3
clone_size: few
cdr3_aa: CASLPVVNTDTQYF

v_call: TRBV5-4
j_call: TRBJ2-3
clone_size: few
cdr3_aa: CASSLAEGVTQYF

v_call: TRBV28
j_call: TRBJ2-7
clone_size: few
cdr3_aa: CASSRLPGDRDEQYF

v_call: TRBV2
j_call: TRBJ1-1
clone_size: -
cdr3_aa: CASSEWQAANTEAFF

v_call: TRBV4-2
j_call: TRBJ2-1
clone_size: many
cdr3_aa: CASSQSTSEPYNEQFF

v_call: TRBV20-1
j_call: TRBJ2-5
clone_size: -
cdr3_aa: CSAEDRDRGTQYF

v_call: TRBV21-1
j_call: TRBJ2-1
clone_size: many
cdr3_aa: CASSNFNWWQGTDNEQFF

v_call: TRBV6-1
j_call: TRBJ1-5
clone_size: few
cdr3_aa: CASSELGLQPQHF

v_call: TRBV29-1
j_call: TRBJ2-3
clone_size: -
cdr3_aa: CSVEEERGGTDTQYF

v_call: TRBV4-2
j_call: TRBJ1-2
clone_size: -
cdr3_aa: CASTPYRDYGYTF

v_call: TRBV20-1
j_call: TRBJ2-7
clone_size: few
cdr3_aa: CSARFGLAGGEQYF

v_call: TRBV7-2
j_call: TRBJ2-3
clone_size: -
cdr3_aa: CALRVAGGADTQYF

v_call: TRBV20-1
j_call: TRBJ1-5
clone_size: -
cdr3_aa: CSATQGRSQPQHF

v_call: TRBV24-1
j_call: TRBJ2-1
clone_size: many
cdr3_aa: CATSDWSGYNEQFF

v_call: TRBV20-1
j_call: TRBJ2-7
clone_size: many
cdr3_aa: CSARIGAGSYEQYF

v_call: TRBV7-2
j_call: TRBJ2-2
clone_size: few
cdr3_aa: CASRDRGNTGELFF